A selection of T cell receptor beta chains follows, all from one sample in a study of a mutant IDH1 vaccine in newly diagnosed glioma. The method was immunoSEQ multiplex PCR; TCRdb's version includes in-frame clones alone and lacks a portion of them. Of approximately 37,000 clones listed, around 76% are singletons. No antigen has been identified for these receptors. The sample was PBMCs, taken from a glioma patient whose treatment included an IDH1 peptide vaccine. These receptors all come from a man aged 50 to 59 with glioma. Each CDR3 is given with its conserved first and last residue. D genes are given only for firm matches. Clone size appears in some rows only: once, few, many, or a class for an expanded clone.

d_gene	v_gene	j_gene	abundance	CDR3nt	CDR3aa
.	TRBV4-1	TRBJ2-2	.	TGCGCCAGCAGCCACGTACATAACACCGGGGAGCTGTTTTTT	CASSHVHNTGELFF
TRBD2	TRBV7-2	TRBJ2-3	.	TGTGCCAGCAGCGGGACTAGCGGCACAGATACGCAGTATTTT	CASSGTSGTDTQYF
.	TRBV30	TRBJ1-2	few	TGTGCCTGGGGGAGGGATTCCTATGGCTACACCTTC	CAWGRDSYGYTF
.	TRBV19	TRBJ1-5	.	TGTGCCAGTAGTCCTTTCGTAAGGGGCTCCAATCAGCCCCAGCATTTT	CASSPFVRGSNQPQHF
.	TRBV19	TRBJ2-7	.	TGTGCCAGTAGTATTACCCTTTCCAGGGACGTTTCTTCCTACGAGCAGTACTTC	CASSITLSRDVSSYEQYF
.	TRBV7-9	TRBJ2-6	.	TGTGCCAGCAGCTTGGATCCGGGGGTAGTCCTGACTTTC	CASSLDPGVVLTF
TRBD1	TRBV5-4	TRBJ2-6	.	TGTGCCAGCAGCGTACGGGACAGACCCTCTGGGGCCAACGTCCTGACTTTC	CASSVRDRPSGANVLTF
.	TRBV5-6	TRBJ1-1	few	TGTGCCAGCAGCTTGGGGACTGAAGCTTTCTTT	CASSLGTEAFF
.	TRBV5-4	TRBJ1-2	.	TGTGCCAGCAGCTCCCGGGACGGGAACTATGGCTACACCTTC	CASSSRDGNYGYTF
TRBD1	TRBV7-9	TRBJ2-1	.	TGTGCCAGCAGCTCCCCAAGGACAGGGAGGTTCTTC	CASSSPRTGRFF
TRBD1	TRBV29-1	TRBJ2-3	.	TGCAGCCCGCAGGGGGCCGACACAGATACGCAGTATTTT	CSPQGADTDTQYF
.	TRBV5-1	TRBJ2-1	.	TGCGCCAGCAGCCCCGCGCGCACCTACAATGAGCAGTTCTTC	CASSPARTYNEQFF
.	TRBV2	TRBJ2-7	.	TGTGCCAGCCGAAGGGGATGGGAGCAGTACTTC	CASRRGWEQYF
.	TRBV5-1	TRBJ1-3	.	TGCGCCAGCACCATAAATCCCAGGGCGTCCTCTGGAAACACCATATATTTT	CASTINPRASSGNTIYF
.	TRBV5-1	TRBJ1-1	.	TGCGCCAGCAGCTTGGAGGGTGTTCTTCCTGAAGCTTTCTTT	CASSLEGVLPEAFF
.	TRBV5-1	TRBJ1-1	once	TGCGCCAGCAGCCTCCAGGGACATCTGAACACTGAAGCTTTCTTT	CASSLQGHLNTEAFF
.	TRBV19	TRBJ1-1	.	TGTGCCAGTAGTATGAACACTGAAGCTTTCTTT	CASSMNTEAFF
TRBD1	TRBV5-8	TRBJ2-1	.	TGTGCCAGCAGACTCCGGGACAGGGGGCTCGGTGAGCAGTTCTTC	CASRLRDRGLGEQFF
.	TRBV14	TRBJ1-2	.	TGTGCCGTAGGAGGGGTCGGTGGCTACACCTTC	CAVGGVGGYTF
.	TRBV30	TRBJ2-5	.	TGTGCCTGGACTACTGGAGGAGAGACCCAGTACTTC	CAWTTGGETQYF
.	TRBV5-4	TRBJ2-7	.	TGTGCCAGCAGCTTGGCCGATCCCCGCTACGAGCAGTACTTC	CASSLADPRYEQYF
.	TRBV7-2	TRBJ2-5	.	TGTGCCAGCAGCCCCAAAGAGACCCAGTACTTC	CASSPKETQYF
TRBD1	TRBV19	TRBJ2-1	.	TGTGCCAGTAGTACCAAGGACAGGGTTTGGGATGAGCAGTTCTTC	CASSTKDRVWDEQFF
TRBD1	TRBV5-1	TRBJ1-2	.	TGCGCCAGCAGCTTGAACGGGGACAGAAGTAACTATGGCTACACCTTC	CASSLNGDRSNYGYTF
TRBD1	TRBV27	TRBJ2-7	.	TGTGCCAGCAGTTTGGGGACATTTTCAGGGGACAGTACCTACGAGCAGTACTTC	CASSLGTFSGDSTYEQYF
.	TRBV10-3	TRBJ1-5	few	TGTGCCATCGGGCCGGACAGCCTGGCGGATCAGCCCCAGCATTTT	CAIGPDSLADQPQHF
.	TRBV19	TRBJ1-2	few	TGTGCCAGTAGTACTCCGGCGGATCCTGGCTACACCTTC	CASSTPADPGYTF
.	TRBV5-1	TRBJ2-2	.	TGCGCCAGCCGACGTGGGACGGACCTGGGGACCGGGGAGCTGTTTTTT	CASRRGTDLGTGELFF
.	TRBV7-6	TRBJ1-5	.	TGTGCCAGCAGCCAAGCTTACAATCAGCCCCAGCATTTT	CASSQAYNQPQHF
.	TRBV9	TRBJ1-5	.	TGTGCCAGCAGCGTCGGCCTTTATAGCAATCAGCCCCAGCATTTT	CASSVGLYSNQPQHF
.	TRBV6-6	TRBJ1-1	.	TGTGCCAGCCACTACCGCACTGAAGCTTTCTTT	CASHYRTEAFF
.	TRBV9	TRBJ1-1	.	TGTGCCAGCAGCGTCGGCGGCAGAATGAACACTGAAGCTTTCTTT	CASSVGGRMNTEAFF
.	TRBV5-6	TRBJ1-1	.	TGTGCCAGCACCCGGACAGCCCTGAACACTGAAGCTTTCTTT	CASTRTALNTEAFF
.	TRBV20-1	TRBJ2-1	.	TGCAGTGCTAGAGTGGGTCATGAGCAGTTCTTC	CSARVGHEQFF
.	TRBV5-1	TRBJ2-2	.	TGCGCCAGCAGCTTTCGGGCGGGCACCGGGGAGCTGTTTTTT	CASSFRAGTGELFF
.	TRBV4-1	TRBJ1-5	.	TGCGCCAGCAGCCAAGACCGGGGTAGCAATCAGCCCCAGCATTTT	CASSQDRGSNQPQHF
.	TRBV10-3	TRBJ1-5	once	TGTGCCACCTCAGACGGCAATCAGCCCCAGCATTTT	CATSDGNQPQHF
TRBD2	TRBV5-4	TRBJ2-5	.	TGTGCCAGCAGCCCTGCGGGGGGAGAGACCCAGTACTTC	CASSPAGGETQYF
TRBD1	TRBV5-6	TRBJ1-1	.	TGTGCCAGCAGCCCCGGGACAGGGGTTCCGAACACTGAAGCTTTCTTT	CASSPGTGVPNTEAFF
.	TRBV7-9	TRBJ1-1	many	TGTGCCAGCAGCCGACCAGGGGAGGAGAACACTGAAGCTTTCTTT	CASSRPGEENTEAFF
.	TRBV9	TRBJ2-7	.	TGTGCCAGCAGTGGCTCCGGGACGGTCTCCTACGAGCAGTACTTC	CASSGSGTVSYEQYF
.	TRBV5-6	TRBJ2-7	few	TGTGCCAGCAACGCCTATGACTCCTACGAGCAGTACTTC	CASNAYDSYEQYF
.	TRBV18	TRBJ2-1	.	TGTGCCAGCCTTCCACAACTCGACAGGAATGAGCAGTTCTTC	CASLPQLDRNEQFF
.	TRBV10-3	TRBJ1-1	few	TGTGCCATCAGTGCAAGGGAACTACTCAATGAAGCTTTCTTT	CAISARELLNEAFF
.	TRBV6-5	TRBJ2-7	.	TGTGCCAGCAGCCCAGGGGGGATAGGGCAGTACTTC	CASSPGGIGQYF
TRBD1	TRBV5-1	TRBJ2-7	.	TGCGCCAGCAGCTCACGAGGGGGCGCAGAGATCCACGAGCAGTACTTC	CASSSRGGAEIHEQYF
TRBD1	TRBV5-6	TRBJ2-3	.	TGTGCCAGCAGTTCCGGGACAGGGCCTGATACGCAGTATTTT	CASSSGTGPDTQYF
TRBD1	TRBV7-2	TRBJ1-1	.	TGTGCCAGCAGCCTACAACCAGGGGGGGATGAAGCTTTCTTT	CASSLQPGGDEAFF
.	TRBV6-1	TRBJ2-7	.	TGTGCCAGCAGTGAACTCCTTTCCTACGAGCAGTACTTC	CASSELLSYEQYF
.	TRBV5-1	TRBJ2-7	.	TGCGCCAGCAGCGGCCCGGCCGGCCGGGGGGAGCAGTACTTC	CASSGPAGRGEQYF
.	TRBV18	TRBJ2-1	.	TGTGCCAGCTCACCAGGGGCAGGGGAAGGGGAGCAGTTCTTC	CASSPGAGEGEQFF
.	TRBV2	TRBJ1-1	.	TGTGCCAGCAGTGTTCTCGCAGGGGTCACTGAAGCTTTCTTT	CASSVLAGVTEAFF
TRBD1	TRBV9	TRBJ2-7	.	TGTGCCAGCAGCGTAGGTAAAACAGGGGTCGAGCAGTACTTC	CASSVGKTGVEQYF
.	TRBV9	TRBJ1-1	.	TGTGCCAGCAGCTCGGGACGGGGCGGCACTGAAGCTTTCTTT	CASSSGRGGTEAFF
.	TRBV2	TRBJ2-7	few	TGTGCCAGCAGTAAAGAGTCCTACGAGCAGTACTTC	CASSKESYEQYF
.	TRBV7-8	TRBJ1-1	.	TGTGCCAGCAGCTTAGGGGGTAATCGGTGGTATGACACTGAAGCTTTCTTT	CASSLGGNRWYDTEAFF
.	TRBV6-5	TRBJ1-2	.	TGTGCCAGCAGTTACTCGAGCCGTTCCTATGGCTACACCTTC	CASSYSSRSYGYTF
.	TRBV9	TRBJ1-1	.	TGTGCCAGCAGCGTAGAAGGGGGGAACACTGAAGCTTTCTTT	CASSVEGGNTEAFF
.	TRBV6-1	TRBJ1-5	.	TGTGCCAGCAGTGTGGATCAGCCCCAGCATTTT	CASSVDQPQHF